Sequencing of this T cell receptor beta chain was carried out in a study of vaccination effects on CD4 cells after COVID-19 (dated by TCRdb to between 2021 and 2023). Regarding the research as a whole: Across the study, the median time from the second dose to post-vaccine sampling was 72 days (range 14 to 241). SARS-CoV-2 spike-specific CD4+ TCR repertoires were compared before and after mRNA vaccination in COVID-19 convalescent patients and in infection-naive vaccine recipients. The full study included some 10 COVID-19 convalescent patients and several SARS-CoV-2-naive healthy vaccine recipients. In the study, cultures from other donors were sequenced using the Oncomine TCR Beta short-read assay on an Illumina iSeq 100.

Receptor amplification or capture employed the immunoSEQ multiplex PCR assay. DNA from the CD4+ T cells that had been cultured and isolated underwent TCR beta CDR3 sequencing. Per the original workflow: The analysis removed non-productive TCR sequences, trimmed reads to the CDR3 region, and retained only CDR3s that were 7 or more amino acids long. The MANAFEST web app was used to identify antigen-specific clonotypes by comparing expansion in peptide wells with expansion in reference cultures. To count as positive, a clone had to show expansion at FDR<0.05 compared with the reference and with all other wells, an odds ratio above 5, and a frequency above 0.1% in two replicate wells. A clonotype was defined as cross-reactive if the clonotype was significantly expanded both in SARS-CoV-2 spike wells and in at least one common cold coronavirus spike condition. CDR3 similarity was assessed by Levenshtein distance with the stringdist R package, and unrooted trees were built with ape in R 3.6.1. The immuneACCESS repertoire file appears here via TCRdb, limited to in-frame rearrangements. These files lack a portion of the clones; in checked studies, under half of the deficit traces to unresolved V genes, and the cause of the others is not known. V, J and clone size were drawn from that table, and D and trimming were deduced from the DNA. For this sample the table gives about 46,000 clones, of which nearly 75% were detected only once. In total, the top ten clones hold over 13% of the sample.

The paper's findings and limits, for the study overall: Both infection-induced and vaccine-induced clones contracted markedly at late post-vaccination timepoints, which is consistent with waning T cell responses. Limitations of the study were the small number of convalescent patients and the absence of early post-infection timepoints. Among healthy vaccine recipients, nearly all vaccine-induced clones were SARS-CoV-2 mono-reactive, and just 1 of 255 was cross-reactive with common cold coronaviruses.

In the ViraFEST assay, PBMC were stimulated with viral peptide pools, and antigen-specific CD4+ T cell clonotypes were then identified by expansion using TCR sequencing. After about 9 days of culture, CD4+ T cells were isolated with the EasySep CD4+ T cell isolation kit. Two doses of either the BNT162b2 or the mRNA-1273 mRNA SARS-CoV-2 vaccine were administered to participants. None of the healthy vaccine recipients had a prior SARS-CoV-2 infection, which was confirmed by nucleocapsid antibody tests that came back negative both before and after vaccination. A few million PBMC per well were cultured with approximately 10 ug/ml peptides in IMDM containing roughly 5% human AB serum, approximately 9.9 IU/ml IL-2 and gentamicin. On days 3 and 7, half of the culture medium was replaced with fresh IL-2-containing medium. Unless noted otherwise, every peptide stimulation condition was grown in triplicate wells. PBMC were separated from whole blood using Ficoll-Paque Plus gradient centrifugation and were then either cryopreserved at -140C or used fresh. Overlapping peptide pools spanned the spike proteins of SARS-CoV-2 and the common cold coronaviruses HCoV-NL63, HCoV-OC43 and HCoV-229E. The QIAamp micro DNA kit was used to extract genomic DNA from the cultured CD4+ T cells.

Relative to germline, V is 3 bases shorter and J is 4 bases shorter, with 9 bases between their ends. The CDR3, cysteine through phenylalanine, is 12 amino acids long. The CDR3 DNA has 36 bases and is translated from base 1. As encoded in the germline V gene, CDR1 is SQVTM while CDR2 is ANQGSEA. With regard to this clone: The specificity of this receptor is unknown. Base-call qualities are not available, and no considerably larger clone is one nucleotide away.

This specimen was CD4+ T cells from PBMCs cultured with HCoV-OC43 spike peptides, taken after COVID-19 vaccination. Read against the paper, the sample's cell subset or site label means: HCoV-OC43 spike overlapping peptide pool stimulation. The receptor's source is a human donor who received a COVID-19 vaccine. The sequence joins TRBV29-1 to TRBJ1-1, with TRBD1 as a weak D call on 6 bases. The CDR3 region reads CSVDRGGTEAFF. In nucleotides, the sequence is TGCAGCGTTGACCGAGGGGGCACTGAAGCTTTCTTT.